The 18 T cell receptor beta chains below come from one sample, sequenced in a study of control samples from healthy donors and cancer patients. Assay used: immunoSEQ multiplex PCR; TCRdb lists only in-frame clones, some missing. The table has 40,000 to 55,000 clones, approximately 93% seen once; the top ten hold about 20%. Sequenced material: PBMCs. These receptor sequences come from a woman between 45 and 60 years old with head and neck cancer.

The chain couples TRBV30 to TRBJ2-1, with TRBD1 matching over 7 bases. Trimming at V came to 4 bases and at J to 12 bases, leaving 6 bases not matched to a gene. The CDR3 spans 11 residues. Germline values: CDR1 GTSNPN, CDR2 SVGIG (reference sequence). CDR3 nucleotides: TGTGCCTGGACTACAGGGGATGGGCAGTTCTTC. This codes for CAWTTGDGQFF.

CDR3 sequence (DNA): TGTGCTAGTGGATCGACTAGCGCCCGGACCGAAACCTACAATGAGCAGTTCTTC. It specifies CASGSTSARTETYNEQFF. The rearrangement uses TRBV12-5 and TRBJ2-1; 8 positions agree with TRBD2. V was clipped by 6 bases and J by 2 bases; unmatched bases: 15. The CDR3 length is 18 residues. Germline CDR1 is LGHNT and CDR2 is FRNRAP.

The chain carries TRBV29-1 and TRBJ1-1; 8 bases are shared with TRBD1. Trimming took 7 bases from V and 5 from J; bases not matched to a gene: 3. Looked up from germline, CDR1 is SQVTM and CDR2 is ANQGSEA. This CDR3 region has 11 residues. The CDR3 reads CSAWTGTEAFF. The CDR3 DNA is TGCAGCGCATGGACAGGGACTGAAGCTTTCTTT.

The rearrangement joins TRBV27 to TRBJ2-1; unclear D gene. V lost 5 bases and J lost 0, with 11 bases in between. The CDR3 extends over 15 amino acids. Germline CDR1 MNHEY, CDR2 SMNVEV (reference sequence). The CDR3 nucleotides are TGTGCCAGCAGTAGGGTTTCCTTCTCCTACAATGAGCAGTTCTTC. It translates to CASSRVSFSYNEQFF.

The chain links TRBV6-6 to TRBJ1-2; TRBD1 aligns across 8 bases. The CDR3 covers 16 residues. CDR1 and CDR2 from the germline V gene are MNHNY and SVGAGI (reference sequence). Germline trimming cut 6 bases from V and 2 bases from J; bases unmatched to any gene: 11. The CDR3 DNA reads TGTGCCAGCAGCCCCCTCCAGGGGGCTCGGAACTATGGCTACACCTTC. Amino acid sequence: CASSPLQGARNYGYTF.

J is TRBJ1-2 and V is TRBV27, with D possibly being TRBD1 (6 bases). In germline, CDR1 is MNHEY, CDR2 SMNVEV (reference sequence). The CDR3 consists of 15 residues. The V and J ends lost 5 bases and 4 bases respectively, with 17 bases between them. The CDR3 is CASSPSTGGPYGYTF. CDR3 DNA: TGTGCCAGCAGTCCCTCAACCGGGGGCCCCTATGGCTACACCTTC.

The rearrangement uses TRBV12-5 and TRBJ2-3; TRBD2 agrees at 7 bases. The germline V gene encodes CDR1 LGHNT and CDR2 FRNRAP. With V trimmed by 1 base and J by 6 bases, 4 bases remained unmatched. The CDR3 sequence is 14 residues long. The CDR3 protein is CASGLELAWDTQYF. For the CDR3, the DNA is TGTGCTAGTGGTTTGGAACTAGCGTGGGATACGCAGTATTTT.

This rearrangement joins TRBV5-6 to TRBJ2-1; 9 bases are a match to TRBD2. Germline-derived CDR1 and CDR2 are SGHDT and YYEEEE. The CDR3 runs 17 residues. V gave up 4 bases and J gave up 3 bases; unmatched junction bases: 11. The CDR3 spells CASSPSSGGGYYNEQFF. In nucleotides, the CDR3 is TGTGCCAGCAGCCCGAGTAGCGGGGGAGGTTACTACAATGAGCAGTTCTTC.

The rearrangement joins TRBV19 to TRBJ1-1; D remains unclear. Trimming took 0 bases from V and 1 from J, leaving 9 bases between them. The V gene's germline CDR1 is LNHDA and CDR2 SQIVND (reference sequence). CDR3 size: 15 residues. The CDR3 region is CASSIDQAGNTEAFF. CDR3 in DNA: TGTGCCAGTAGTATAGATCAAGCTGGGAACACTGAAGCTTTCTTT.

This sequence joins TRBV12-3 or TRBV12-4 and TRBJ1-2; D not resolved. Deletions cut 6 bases from V and 4 bases from J, with 12 bases between. The CDR3 sequence is 13 residues long. The chain's CDR3 is CASSLPGVYGYTF. CDR3 DNA sequence: TGTGCCAGCAGCCTCCCCGGGGTCTATGGCTACACCTTC.

The rearrangement uses TRBV7-9 and TRBJ2-1, with D possibly being TRBD2 (6 bases). Germline loops: CDR1 SEHNR, CDR2 FQNEAQ (reference sequence). Trimming left V 1 base short and J 5 bases short, with 12 bases between. This CDR3 spans 15 amino acids. CDR3 nucleotide sequence: TGTGCCAGCAGCTTAGGCGCGGGAAGAAACAATGAGCAGTTCTTC. This gives the protein CASSLGAGRNNEQFF.

This chain uses TRBV30 with TRBJ1-2; D perhaps matches TRBD1 (5 bases). CDR1 is GTSNPN and CDR2 is SVGIG in the germline V gene (reference sequence). The CDR3 runs to 13 residues. V lost 3 bases and J lost 8, with 16 bases in between. The CDR3 DNA sequence: TGTGCCTGGAGACGTCAGACGGGGGAAGGCTACACCTTC. Residues: CAWRRQTGEGYTF.

This chain joins TRBV2 and TRBJ2-1, with TRBD2 identical over 9 bases. Germline V gene data show CDR1 as SNHLY and CDR2 as FYNNEI. The CDR3 runs to 15 residues. V gave up 5 bases and J gave up 1 base; unmatched junction bases: 3. DNA for the CDR3: TGTGCCAGCAGTACTAGCGGGTTTTCCTACAATGAGCAGTTCTTC. Translating it yields CASSTSGFSYNEQFF.

J is TRBJ2-1 and V is TRBV7-2, with 13 bases aligning to TRBD2. The germline V gene encodes CDR1 SGHTA and CDR2 FQGNSA. J was trimmed by 4 bases and V by 3 bases; bases with no gene match: 3. The CDR3 sequence is 16 residues long. This CDR3 is CASSLRTSGSYNEQFF. DNA of the CDR3: TGTGCCAGCAGCTTGAGGACTAGCGGGAGTTACAATGAGCAGTTCTTC.

The chain combines TRBV6-1 with TRBJ1-6; D unresolved. This CDR3 is built from 16 residues. V was clipped by 2 bases and J by 9 bases, with 17 bases between them. The germline V gene encodes CDR1 MNHNS and CDR2 SASEGT. CDR3 in amino acids: CASSEFTVSTGSPLHF. The CDR3 nucleotides read TGTGCCAGCAGTGAATTCACAGTCTCTACGGGTTCACCCCTCCACTTT.

This rearrangement joins TRBV15 to TRBJ1-4, with D maybe TRBD1 (5 bases). The CDR3 is 15 residues long. The V gene lost 5 bases and the J gene lost 7 bases, with 17 bases spanning the gap. From germline, CDR1 is LNHNV and CDR2 YYDKDF (reference sequence). In nucleotides, the CDR3 is TGTGCCACCAGCGGTAACAAGGGGTCGAGTGAAAAACTGTTTTTT. It is translated as CATSGNKGSSEKLFF.

The gene calls are TRBV9 and TRBJ2-5; D tentatively reads TRBD1 or TRBD2 (6 bases each). This CDR3 has 15 residues. Deletions cut 4 bases from V and 5 bases from J, with 18 bases between. Germline V gene lookup returns CDR1 SGDLS and CDR2 YYNGEE. The DNA of the CDR3 is TGTGCCAGCAGCTCCCAGGGGACTGTTGCTGAGACCCAGTACTTC. This sequence encodes CASSSQGTVAETQYF.

The chain carries TRBV4-1 and TRBJ1-4; the match to TRBD1 covers 8 bases. Germline loops: CDR1 MGHRA, CDR2 YSYEKL. Trimming cost V 3 bases and J 6 bases; bases outside gene matches: 12. This CDR3 has 17 amino acids. The DNA for the CDR3 is TGCGCCAGCAGCCAGCAGGGGGCCATGACATTCTATGAAAAACTGTTTTTT. Translated: CASSQQGAMTFYEKLFF.